A selection of T cell receptor beta chains follows, all from one sample in a study of blood T cell repertoires in COVID-19. The method was immunoSEQ multiplex PCR; TCRdb's version includes in-frame clones alone and lacks a portion of them. The repertoire holds over 300,000 clones, with 80% to 90% as singletons. Input material: PBMCs or T cells enriched from blood (not recorded which). These receptors originate from a young man who had recovered from COVID-19. CDR3s include the opening cysteine and the closing phenylalanine or tryptophan. A D gene is named only where the DNA matches it firmly. Clone size is shown for a subset of rows, as once, few, many or a class of expanded clone.

>NA|TRBV29-1|TRBJ1-2|NA
CSSLVDNYGYTF
TGCAGCTCATTGGTAGATAACTATGGCTACACCTTC
>NA|TRBV11-2|TRBJ1-1|NA
CASSGTTGNTEAFF
TGTGCCAGCAGCGGTACGACAGGGAACACTGAAGCTTTCTTT
>TRBD2|TRBV29-1|TRBJ2-3|NA
CSGGSGGAGDTQYF
TGCAGCGGGGGTAGCGGGGGGGCCGGAGATACGCAGTATTTT
>NA|TRBV15|TRBJ1-4|NA
CATSRPGMENEKLFF
TGTGCCACCAGCAGACCAGGGATGGAAAATGAAAAACTGTTTTTT
>NA|TRBV12-3/TRBV12-4|TRBJ1-2|NA
CASSLDRNYGYTF
TGTGCCAGCAGTTTGGACAGAAACTATGGCTACACCTTC
>TRBD1|TRBV7-9|TRBJ1-1|NA
CASSPLGTGAGSEAFF
TGTGCCAGCAGCCCCCTGGGGACAGGTGCCGGCTCTGAAGCTTTCTTT
>TRBD1|TRBV7-2|TRBJ2-7|NA
CASSFSFRTGSTYEQYF
TGTGCCAGCAGCTTCTCCTTTCGGACAGGAAGTACCTACGAGCAGTACTTC
>TRBD2|TRBV5-1|TRBJ2-1|NA
CASSQGLAGHNEQFF
TGCGCCAGCAGCCAGGGACTAGCGGGGCACAATGAGCAGTTCTTC
>TRBD1|TRBV2|TRBJ1-2|NA
CASSKPDRGPANYGYTF
TGTGCCAGCAGTAAACCAGACAGGGGCCCGGCTAACTATGGCTACACCTTC
>NA|TRBV30|TRBJ1-6|NA
CAWSVELMVLNNSPLHF
TGTGCCTGGAGTGTAGAGCTTATGGTATTGAATAATTCACCCCTCCACTTT
>NA|TRBV3-1/TRBV3-2|TRBJ2-6|once
CASSPQGSGANVLTF
TGTGCCAGCAGCCCGCAGGGCTCTGGGGCCAACGTCCTGACTTTC
>NA|TRBV5-1|TRBJ2-2|NA
CASSLWQDTGELFF
TGCGCCAGCAGCTTGTGGCAGGACACCGGGGAGCTGTTTTTT
>NA|TRBV15|TRBJ2-7|NA
CATSPGSYEQYF
TGTGCCACCTCACCGGGCTCCTACGAGCAGTACTTC
>NA|TRBV7-8|TRBJ1-2|once
CASSPVYGYTF
TGTGCCAGCAGCCCAGTCTATGGCTACACCTTC
>NA|TRBV12-3/TRBV12-4|TRBJ1-5|NA
CASTSGVSRPQHF
TGTGCCAGCACCTCGGGGGTCTCTAGGCCCCAGCATTTT
>TRBD2|TRBV6-4|TRBJ2-2|many
CASSETSGTTGELFF
TGTGCCAGCAGTGAGACTAGCGGGACCACCGGGGAGCTGTTTTTT
>NA|TRBV2|TRBJ1-6|NA
CASSERQGINSPLHF
TGTGCCAGCAGTGAGCGGCAGGGTATTAATTCACCCCTCCACTTT
>TRBD1|TRBV5-4|TRBJ2-2|NA
CASSSWTGPNTGELFF
TGTGCCAGCAGCTCCTGGACAGGGCCGAACACCGGGGAGCTGTTTTTT
>NA|TRBV2|TRBJ1-6|NA
CASSDSMRNNSPLHF
TGTGCCAGCAGTGATTCCATGAGGAATAATTCACCCCTCCACTTT
>TRBD1|TRBV7-9|TRBJ1-1|NA
CASSLVGGAITEAFF
TGTGCCAGCAGCTTAGTAGGGGGCGCGATCACTGAAGCTTTCTTT
>NA|TRBV27|TRBJ1-6|NA
CASTPRAQINSPLHF
TGTGCCAGCACCCCCAGGGCCCAGATTAATTCACCCCTCCACTTT
>TRBD1|TRBV3-1/TRBV3-2|TRBJ1-5|NA
CASSRQGLNQPQHF
TGTGCCAGCAGCCGACAGGGTCTCAATCAGCCCCAGCATTTT
>TRBD1|TRBV15|TRBJ1-3|NA
CATSRQGASSGNTIYF
TGTGCCACCAGCAGACAGGGGGCAAGCTCTGGAAACACCATATATTTT
>TRBD1|TRBV29-1|TRBJ2-7|NA
CSAAGTGKDNEQYF
TGCAGCGCCGCCGGGACAGGGAAGGACAACGAGCAGTACTTC
>NA|TRBV24-1|TRBJ1-6|NA
CATSDSRDNSPLHF
TGTGCCACCAGTGACTCCAGGGATAATTCACCCCTCCACTTT
>NA|TRBV12-3/TRBV12-4|TRBJ2-1|NA
CASRPRGYNEQFF
TGTGCCAGCAGGCCACGGGGCTACAATGAGCAGTTCTTC
>NA|TRBV10-3|TRBJ2-1|NA
CAISDDWNEQFF
TGTGCCATCAGTGACGACTGGAATGAGCAGTTCTTC
>NA|TRBV4-2|TRBJ2-7|NA
CASSLRPDRPEQYF
TGTGCCAGCAGCCTCAGGCCCGACAGGCCGGAGCAGTACTTC
>NA|TRBV11-3|TRBJ2-7|NA
CASSSRSGPEARQYF
TGTGCCAGCAGCTCAAGATCCGGGCCGGAGGCGAGGCAGTACTTC
>NA|TRBV9|TRBJ1-3|NA
CASSVEGFGGGNTIYF
TGTGCCAGCAGCGTAGAGGGTTTCGGGGGAGGAAACACCATATATTTT
>NA|TRBV11-3|TRBJ2-2|NA
CASSPTGDSNTGELFF
TGTGCCAGCAGCCCTACAGGGGACTCGAACACCGGGGAGCTGTTTTTT
>NA|TRBV5-1|TRBJ1-4|NA
CASSFYGAVADEKLFF
TGCGCCAGCAGCTTTTATGGGGCCGTCGCGGATGAAAAACTGTTTTTT
>NA|TRBV10-3|TRBJ1-2|NA
CAISLQGPVTSNYGYTF
TGTGCCATCAGTCTACAGGGTCCTGTTACCTCCAACTATGGCTACACCTTC
>NA|TRBV24-1|TRBJ2-1|NA
CATSGGAGSYNEQFF
TGTGCCACCAGTGGCGGGGCCGGCTCCTACAATGAGCAGTTCTTC
>TRBD1|TRBV7-8|TRBJ1-2|NA
CASSPTLGQEHYGYTF
TGTGCCAGCAGCCCAACCCTAGGACAGGAACACTATGGCTACACCTTC
>TRBD2|TRBV4-3|TRBJ2-2|NA
CASNPGLAGGHTGELFF
TGCGCCAGCAACCCGGGACTAGCGGGGGGGCACACCGGGGAGCTGTTTTTT
>NA|TRBV5-3|TRBJ2-1|NA
CARSLQAFF
TGTGCCAGAAGCTTGCAAGCGTTCTTC
>NA|TRBV4-3|TRBJ1-2|once
CASSLAPNYGYTF
TGCGCCAGCAGCCTAGCGCCTAACTATGGCTACACCTTC
>NA|TRBV7-8|TRBJ1-2|few
CASSLGTNFYGYTF
TGTGCCAGCAGCTTGGGGACAAACTTCTATGGCTACACCTTC
>NA|TRBV24-1|TRBJ2-3|NA
CATEAQPTDTQYF
TGTGCCACTGAGGCGCAACCCACAGATACGCAGTATTTT
>NA|TRBV12-3/TRBV12-4|TRBJ2-7|NA
CASSYTGTYEQYF
TGTGCCAGCAGCTACACAGGAACCTACGAGCAGTACTTC
>NA|TRBV11-2|TRBJ2-5|NA
CASSLKETQYF
TGTGCCAGCAGCCTAAAGGAGACCCAGTACTTC
>NA|TRBV29-1|TRBJ2-5|NA
CSVNSGQRGETQYF
TGCAGCGTCAACTCGGGACAACGCGGAGAGACCCAGTACTTC
>NA|TRBV30|TRBJ1-1|NA
CAWSRVYTEAFF
TGTGCCTGGAGTCGGGTGTATACTGAAGCTTTCTTT
>NA|TRBV3-1/TRBV3-2|TRBJ1-2|NA
CASSQVGGLYGYTF
TGTGCCAGCAGCCAAGTGGGGGGGTTATATGGCTACACCTTC